The entry that follows covers one T cell receptor beta chain sequence. The target antigen is unknown. Different DNA sequences within this sample yield the same CDR3. V gave up 0 bases and J gave up 4 bases, with 5 bases separating them. In germline, CDR1 is SGDLS, CDR2 YYNGEE. The CDR3 runs to 13 residues. The data were taken from a study of siplizumab effects on memory and regulatory T cells. The study, taken as a whole, reports: Significantly reduced by siplizumab was the cumulative frequency of alloreactive sequences, namely those traceable to unstimulated CD4+ memory cells. Naive T cells looked more diverse than memory cells, and they looked like major contributors to the alloresponse. Unstimulated subset assignment was obtained for only a minor fraction of alloreactive clones. Controls had approximately 27% Treg-derived mappable alloreactive CD4+ clones on average, versus approximately 69% with siplizumab.

TCRdb keeps only in-frame clones here, not all; method: immunoSEQ multiplex PCR. The table includes about 63,000 clones, around four fifths detected once. The V call is TRBV9, the J call TRBJ1-3; unclear D gene. Sequencing was carried out using memory CD4+ T cells sorted from blood. This clonotype originated in a human donor in good health. The CDR3 loop is CASSVGGGNTIYF. CDR3 coding DNA: TGTGCCAGCAGCGTAGGTGGCGGAAACACCATATATTTT.